A single sample gave rise to the 21 T cell receptor beta chains below, sequenced in a study of cytomegalovirus exposure and HLA in healthy donors. The PCR made use of 60 Vbeta and 13 Jbeta primers. This table comes from immunoSEQ multiplex PCR, and its TCRdb copy is limited to in-frame clones, with some not included. The top ten clones hold about 7.4% of a sample with some 150,000 clones, approximately 78% of them seen once. Sequencing was performed on PBMCs. Receptors originate from a woman aged 50 to 60 in good health and CMV-seropositive.

As for this clone: The sample carries other DNA sequences with the same CDR3. This sequence joins TRBV9 and TRBJ2-3; 11 nucleotides align to TRBD2. Looked up from germline, CDR1 is SGDLS and CDR2 is YYNGEE. Losses at the gene ends were 4 bases for V and 1 base for J; bases not matched to a gene: 5. The CDR3 extends over 16 amino acids. Written as DNA, the CDR3 is TGTGCCAGCAGCCCTTTTAGCGGGGGGGGCACAGATACGCAGTATTTT. Translated: CASSPFSGGGTDTQYF. Full variable domain (outside the CDR3, taken from reference TRBV9 and TRBJ2-3): DSGVTQTPKHLITATGQRVTLRCSPRSGDLSVYWYQQSLDQGLQFLIQYYNGEERAKGNILERFSAQQFPDLHSELNLSSLELGDSALYFCASSPFSGGGTDTQYFGPGTRLTVL.

The rearrangement joins TRBV7-3 to TRBJ2-1; TRBD1 matches 7 bases. Germline V gene sequence: CDR1 SGHTA, CDR2 FQGTGA. With 2 bases clipped from V and 7 bases from J, the junction kept 5 bases outside the gene matches. The CDR3 is made up of 14 amino acids. The CDR3 spells CASSLVQGSNEQFF. The CDR3 region has the DNA TGTGCCAGCAGCTTAGTACAGGGGAGTAATGAGCAGTTCTTC. Complete variable domain (other parts from reference TRBV7-3 and TRBJ2-1): GAGVSQTPSNKVTEKGKYVELRCDPISGHTALYWYRQSLGQGPEFLIYFQGTGAADDSGLPNDRFFAVRPEGSVSTLKIQRTERGDSAVYLCASSLVQGSNEQFFGPGTRLTVL.

V usage is TRBV7-2 and J usage is TRBJ2-5; 7 bases align to TRBD2. Judging by the DNA end, TRBJ2-7 fits better; the J call may be wrong. This CDR3 contains 15 residues. CDR1 SGHTA and CDR2 FQGNSA come from the germline V gene. This CDR3 reads CASSLAVGGSYEQYF. CDR3 DNA sequence: TGTGCCAGCAGCTTAGCGGTCGGGGGGTCCTACGAGCAGTACTTC.

This clone was picked up one time. The chain uses TRBV11-2 and TRBJ1-6; no definite D call. The germline V gene encodes CDR1 SGHAT and CDR2 FQNNGV. The CDR3 is 14 amino acids. Deletions cut 1 base from V and 4 bases from J, with 5 bases between. The CDR3 loop is CASSLAPYNSPLHF. The CDR3 bases are TGTGCCAGCAGCTTAGCTCCTTATAATTCACCCCTCCACTTT.

The chain recombines TRBV29-1 with TRBJ1-2, with unresolved D. This CDR3 comprises 13 residues. Per germline, CDR1 SQVTM and CDR2 ANQGSEA. V lost 4 bases and J 1 base, leaving 10 bases between the germline ends. DNA of the CDR3: TGCAGCGTTGTTGAAGAGATTAACTATGGCTACACCTTC. It is translated as CSVVEEINYGYTF.

This clone appeared once. CDR3 region: CASSRLAEYQETQYF. CDR3 bases: TGTGCCAGCAGTAGGCTAGCGGAATACCAAGAGACCCAGTACTTC. V gene TRBV5-6 combines with J gene TRBJ2-5; 7 nucleotides align to TRBD2. V lost 5 bases to trimming and J lost 0 bases; unmatched junction nucleotides: 7. This CDR3 is 15 amino acids long. Germline assignment: CDR1 SGHDT and CDR2 YYEEEE.

This rearrangement joins TRBV7-2 to TRBJ2-7; maybe TRBD2 (5 bases). Germline lookup yields CDR1 SGHTA and CDR2 FQGNSA. The CDR3 consists of 13 residues. V dropped 3 bases and J dropped 3 bases, with 9 bases sitting between them. This CDR3 is CASSFRRGYEQYF. The DNA of the CDR3 is TGTGCCAGCAGCTTCCGACGGGGCTACGAGCAGTACTTC.

This chain uses TRBV28 with TRBJ1-1; weak D call: TRBD1 (5 bases). The CDR3 sequence is 11 residues long. Germline V gene lookup returns CDR1 MDHEN and CDR2 SYDVKM. Trimming cost V 5 bases and J 8 bases, with 9 bases left between them. In nucleotides, the CDR3 is TGTGCCAGCAGTACACACAGGGAAGCTTTCTTT. This sequence encodes CASSTHREAFF.

The J gene is TRBJ2-5, the V gene TRBV28; perhaps TRBD2 as D (5 bases). The CDR3 extends over 14 amino acids. V lost 1 base, J lost 5 bases, and 11 bases lay in between. Germline CDR1 MDHEN, CDR2 SYDVKM. The CDR3 reads CASSLFQPGETQYF. The CDR3 coding sequence is TGTGCCAGCAGTTTATTTCAGCCGGGGGAGACCCAGTACTTC. The full variable domain, in which reference TRBV28 and TRBJ2-5 provide the parts outside the CDR3, is DVKVTQSSRYLVKRTGEKVFLECVQDMDHENMFWYRQDPGLGLRLIYFSYDVKMKEKGDIPEGYSVSREKKERFSLILESASTNQTSMYLCASSLFQPGETQYFGPGTRLLVL.

This clone has only one observation. This chain joins TRBV4-1 and TRBJ1-4; 8 nucleotides align to TRBD1. Germline lookup yields CDR1 MGHRA and CDR2 YSYEKL. The V gene end was trimmed by 4 bases and the J gene end by 8 bases; junction bases not matched to a gene: 15. The CDR3 consists of 17 residues. This CDR3 is CASSPRDRSFREEKLFF. In DNA form, the CDR3 reads TGCGCCAGCAGCCCGCGGGACAGGAGTTTTAGAGAGGAAAAACTGTTTTTT.

This clone was detected only once. V gene TRBV19 combines with J gene TRBJ2-3, with TRBD1 matching over 8 bases. There are 14 residues in the CDR3. Trimming at V came to 8 bases and at J to 4 bases, leaving 8 bases not matched to a gene. CDR1 and CDR2 from the germline V gene are LNHDA and SQIVND (reference sequence). CDR3 nucleotides: TGTGCCAGTCCATTCAGGGGGCAACCAGATACGCAGTATTTT. Protein product: CASPFRGQPDTQYF.

The V and J genes are TRBV5-1 and TRBJ1-2, with 10 bases identical to TRBD1. The CDR3 has 15 amino acids. Germline V gene lookup returns CDR1 SGHRS and CDR2 YFSETQ. V shed 0 bases and J 4 bases; nucleotides not matched to a gene: 3. The CDR3 here is CASSLDRDRGYGYTF. CDR3 sequence (DNA): TGCGCCAGCAGCTTGGACCGGGACAGGGGCTATGGCTACACCTTC.

This clone has just one count. The CDR3 sequence: CASSLSRLAGGSYEQYF. The CDR3, as DNA: TGCGCCAGCAGCTTATCCCGGCTAGCGGGAGGTAGCTACGAGCAGTACTTC. This chain links TRBV5-1 with TRBJ2-7; 11 positions match TRBD2. With 2 bases clipped from V and 3 bases from J, the junction kept 10 bases outside the gene matches. The CDR3 runs 17 residues. CDR1 and CDR2 (germline): SGHRS, YFSETQ.

The genes are TRBV10-3 and TRBJ1-3, with a tentative D call TRBD1 (6 bases). The V gene's germline CDR1 is ENHRY and CDR2 SYGVKD. This CDR3 is 14 amino acids long. Trimming cost V 7 bases and J 0 bases, with 10 bases left between them. CDR3 residues: CAITRQVSGNTIYF. In DNA form, the CDR3 reads TGTGCCATCACTAGACAGGTCTCTGGAAACACCATATATTTT.

The gene calls are TRBV9 and TRBJ2-1; TRBD2 is a possible D gene (6 bases). Per germline, CDR1 SGDLS and CDR2 YYNGEE. The CDR3 runs 16 residues. V dropped 7 bases and J dropped 6 bases, with 23 bases sitting between them. For the CDR3, the DNA is TGTGCCAGCGGCAGTTACCAGGGCGGGAAGCCCAATGAGCAGTTCTTC. The encoded protein is CASGSYQGGKPNEQFF.

The genes are TRBV7-3 and TRBJ2-7, with D tentatively TRBD2 (5 bases). V lost 5 bases and J 3 bases, leaving 17 bases between the germline ends. There are 15 residues in the CDR3. From germline, CDR1 is SGHTA and CDR2 FQGTGA. CDR3 sequence: CASSPFAGPVYEQYF. The CDR3, as DNA: TGTGCCAGCAGCCCCTTCGCGGGTCCCGTCTACGAGCAGTACTTC.

The chain employs TRBV18 and TRBJ2-3, with 8 positions matching TRBD1. The CDR3 totals 13 residues. With 4 bases clipped from V and 5 bases from J, the junction kept 2 bases outside the gene matches. Germline CDR1 reads KGHSH; CDR2 reads LQKENI. The CDR3 nucleotides read TGTGCCAGCTCACGGACAGGGAAAGATACGCAGTATTTT. The encoded protein is CASSRTGKDTQYF. Together with reference TRBV18 and TRBJ2-3, the CDR3 gives the full variable domain: NAGVMQNPRHLVRRRGQEARLRCSPMKGHSHVYWYRQLPEEGLKFMVYLQKENIIDESGMPKERFSAEFPKEGPSILRIQQVVRGDSAAYFCASSRTGKDTQYFGPGTRLTVL.

The table lists this clone with a few counts. The rearrangement uses TRBV5-1 and TRBJ2-5; 11 nucleotides line up with TRBD2. The CDR3 loop spans 14 amino acids. Germline-derived CDR1 and CDR2 are SGHRS and YFSETQ. Germline trimming cut 4 bases from V and 5 bases from J; bases unmatched to any gene: 4. In DNA form, the CDR3 reads TGCGCCAGCAGCCCCGGGACTAGCGGCGAGACCCAGTACTTC. Translated, it gives CASSPGTSGETQYF.

The J gene is TRBJ2-1, the V gene TRBV2; 7 bases are a match to TRBD2. The CDR3 totals 14 residues. The germline V gene has CDR1 SNHLY and CDR2 FYNNEI. Trimming at V came to 2 bases and at J to 7 bases, leaving 5 bases not matched to a gene. The DNA for the CDR3 is TGTGCCAGCAGTGAACGGGGTAGCGGGAATGAGCAGTTCTTC. It yields the protein CASSERGSGNEQFF.

This chain uses TRBV10-1 with TRBJ2-3; 9 bases fit TRBD1. Germline V gene sequence: CDR1 WNHNN, CDR2 SYGVQD (reference sequence). This CDR3 is built from 15 residues. J was trimmed by 4 bases and V by 5 bases; bases with no gene match: 7. CDR3 sequence: CASSLGTGHSDTQYF. In DNA form, the CDR3 reads TGCGCCAGCAGTCTAGGGACAGGGCATTCAGATACGCAGTATTTT.

The chain carries TRBV7-9 and TRBJ1-1, with unresolved D. Trimming took off 1 base at V and 4 bases at J, with 16 bases between the two ends. Germline assignment: CDR1 SEHNR and CDR2 FQNEAQ (reference sequence). This CDR3 contains 16 residues. The CDR3 loop is CASSLVGEVRGTEAFF. The CDR3 DNA follows: TGTGCCAGCAGCTTAGTCGGGGAAGTGCGGGGCACTGAAGCTTTCTTT.